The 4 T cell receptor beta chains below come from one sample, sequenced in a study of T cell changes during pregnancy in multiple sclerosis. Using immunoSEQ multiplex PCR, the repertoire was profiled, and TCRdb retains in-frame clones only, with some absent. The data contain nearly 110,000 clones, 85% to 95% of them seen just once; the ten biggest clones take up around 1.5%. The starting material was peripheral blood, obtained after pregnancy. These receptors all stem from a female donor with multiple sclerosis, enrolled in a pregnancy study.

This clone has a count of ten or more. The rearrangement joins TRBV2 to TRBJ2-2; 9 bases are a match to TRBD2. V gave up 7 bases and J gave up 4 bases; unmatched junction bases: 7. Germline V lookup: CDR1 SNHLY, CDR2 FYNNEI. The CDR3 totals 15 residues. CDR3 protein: CASMLGSGGTGELFF. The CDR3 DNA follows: TGTGCCAGCATGCTTGGTAGCGGGGGCACCGGGGAGCTGTTTTTT.

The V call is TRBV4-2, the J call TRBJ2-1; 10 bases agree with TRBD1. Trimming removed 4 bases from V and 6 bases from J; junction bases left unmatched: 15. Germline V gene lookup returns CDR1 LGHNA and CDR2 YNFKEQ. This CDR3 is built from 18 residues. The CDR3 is CASSLGTGDSAHGNEQFF. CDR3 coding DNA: TGTGCCAGCAGCCTAGGGACAGGGGATTCAGCCCACGGCAATGAGCAGTTCTTC.

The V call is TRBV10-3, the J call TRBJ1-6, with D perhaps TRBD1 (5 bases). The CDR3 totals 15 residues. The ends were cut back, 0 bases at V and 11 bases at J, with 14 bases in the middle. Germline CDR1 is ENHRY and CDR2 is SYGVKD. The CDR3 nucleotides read TGTGCCATCAGTGAGTCTAGGACCCTGGGGCCACCCCTCCACTTT. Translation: CAISESRTLGPPLHF.

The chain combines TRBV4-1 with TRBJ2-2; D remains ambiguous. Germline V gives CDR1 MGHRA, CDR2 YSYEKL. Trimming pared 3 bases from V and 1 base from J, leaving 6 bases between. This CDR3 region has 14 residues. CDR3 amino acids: CASSHSGNTGELFF. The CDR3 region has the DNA TGCGCCAGCAGCCACAGTGGGAACACCGGGGAGCTGTTTTTT.